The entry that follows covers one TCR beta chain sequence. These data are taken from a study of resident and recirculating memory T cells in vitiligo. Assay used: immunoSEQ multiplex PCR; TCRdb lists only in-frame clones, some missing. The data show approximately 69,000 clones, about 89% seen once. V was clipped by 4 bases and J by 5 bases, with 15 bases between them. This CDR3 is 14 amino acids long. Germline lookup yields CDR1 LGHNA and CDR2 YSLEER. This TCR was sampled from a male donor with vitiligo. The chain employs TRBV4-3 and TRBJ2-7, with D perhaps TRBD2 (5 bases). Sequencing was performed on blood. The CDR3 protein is CASSRGRGQDEQYF. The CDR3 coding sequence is TGCGCCAGCAGCCGAGGACGCGGGCAAGACGAGCAGTACTTC.